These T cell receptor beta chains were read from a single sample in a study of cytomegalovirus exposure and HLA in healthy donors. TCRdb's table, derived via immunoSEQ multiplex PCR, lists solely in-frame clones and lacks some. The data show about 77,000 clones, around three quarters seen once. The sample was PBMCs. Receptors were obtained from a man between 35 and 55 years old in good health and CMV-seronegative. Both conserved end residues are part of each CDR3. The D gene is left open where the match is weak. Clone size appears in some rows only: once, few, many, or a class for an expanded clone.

TGTGCCAGCAGTTTAGACAGAAGAGGCGGGACTAGCCTCACAGATACGCAGTATTTT	CASSLDRRGGTSLTDTQYF	TRBV28	NA	TRBJ2-3	TRBD2
TGTGCCTGTGGAGGGACAGGGAACACCGGGGAGCTGTTTTTT	CACGGTGNTGELFF	TRBV30	NA	TRBJ2-2	TRBD1
TGTGCCAGCAGTTACTCAGGCACCGGGACAGGGGCGGGAGCTTTCTTT	CASSYSGTGTGAGAFF	TRBV6-5	few	TRBJ1-1	TRBD1
TGTGCCAGCAGCGAGACAGGGCTAGCCAAAAACATTCAGTACTTC	CASSETGLAKNIQYF	TRBV6-5	NA	TRBJ2-4	TRBD1
TGTGCCAGCAGTTACCTCAGCGCCTACACCGGGGAGCTGTTTTTT	CASSYLSAYTGELFF	TRBV6-6	once	TRBJ2-2	NA
TGTGCCAGTAGTATAGCGGGGGTCCATGAAGCTTTCTTT	CASSIAGVHEAFF	TRBV19	NA	TRBJ1-1	NA
TGTGCCAGCAGCCCCGGACAGGGGACTTCCTACGAGCAGTACTTC	CASSPGQGTSYEQYF	TRBV7-9	NA	TRBJ2-7	TRBD1
TGTGCCAGCAGAACAGGCAGGGTCTACGAGCAGTACTTC	CASRTGRVYEQYF	TRBV6-5	few	TRBJ2-7	NA
TGTGCCATCAGTGGGGGACAACCGTACACCATATATTTT	CAISGGQPYTIYF	TRBV10-3	few	TRBJ1-3	NA
TGTGCCAGCAGCCAGTCTGGGGATAACGGGGACACTGAAGCTTTCTTT	CASSQSGDNGDTEAFF	TRBV11-3	NA	TRBJ1-1	NA
TGCAGCGTCAGCCGGGACAGACTCTACGAGCAGTACTTC	CSVSRDRLYEQYF	TRBV29-1	NA	TRBJ2-7	TRBD1
TGCGCCAGCAGCTTGGCCCGGGGGTCCTCGGAGCAGTACTTC	CASSLARGSSEQYF	TRBV5-1	few	TRBJ2-7	NA
TGCGCCAGCAGACCCGAACGCTCGGGCTCCTATAATTCACCCCTCCACTTT	CASRPERSGSYNSPLHF	TRBV4-3	few	TRBJ1-6	NA
TGTGCCAGCAGCTTAGGGACTAGCGTATACGAGCAGTACTTC	CASSLGTSVYEQYF	TRBV11-2	NA	TRBJ2-7	TRBD2
TGCGCCAGCAGCTTTACTCCAAGCTCCTACAATGAGCAGTTCTTC	CASSFTPSSYNEQFF	TRBV5-1	NA	TRBJ2-1	NA
TGTGCCAGCAGTTCCCAATGGAGCGGAACCTACGAGCAGTACTTC	CASSSQWSGTYEQYF	TRBV6-1	NA	TRBJ2-7	NA
TGTGCCATCAGTGAGAGACTAGCGGGCGAAGGTGAGACCCAGTACTTC	CAISERLAGEGETQYF	TRBV10-3	NA	TRBJ2-5	TRBD2
TGTGCCAGCAGTTTAGGGCCCCTCTACGAGCAGTACTTC	CASSLGPLYEQYF	TRBV28	NA	TRBJ2-7	NA
TGTGCCAGCAGTTACTCGATACTAGGGGGGGGCTACGAGCAGTACTTC	CASSYSILGGGYEQYF	TRBV6-5	few	TRBJ2-7	NA
TGTGCCAGCAGCCAGGTACAGGCCGCCTACGAGCAGTACTTC	CASSQVQAAYEQYF	TRBV11-1	NA	TRBJ2-7	NA
TGTGCCAGCAGCTTAAGGACAGGAACCCGGGCGGAGCAGTACTTC	CASSLRTGTRAEQYF	TRBV7-2	NA	TRBJ2-7	TRBD1
TGTGCCAGCAGTTTAAAGAGGCTTTCGGCAGCTTTCTTT	CASSLKRLSAAFF	TRBV27	NA	TRBJ1-1	NA
TGCGCCAGCAGCTTGGAGGGGGGGCTCTCCTACGAGCAGTACTTC	CASSLEGGLSYEQYF	TRBV5-1	NA	TRBJ2-7	NA
TGTGCCACTGGGGACAGGCGGAACACCGGGGAGCTGTTTTTT	CATGDRRNTGELFF	TRBV7-9	NA	TRBJ2-2	TRBD1
TGTGCCATCAGTACTGCCGGGACAGGGGCTAGCAATCAGCCCCAGCATTTT	CAISTAGTGASNQPQHF	TRBV10-3	NA	TRBJ1-5	TRBD1
TGCGCCAGCAGCCCCTCCCGGGTCGCTAATGAAAAACTGTTTTTT	CASSPSRVANEKLFF	TRBV5-1	once	TRBJ1-4	NA
TGTGCCAGCAGTGACTCGACAGGGGGCCATTCACCCCTCCACTTT	CASSDSTGGHSPLHF	TRBV25-1	NA	TRBJ1-6	TRBD1
TGTGCCAGCAGTTACTCGAAGGACAGGGATGGCTACACCTTC	CASSYSKDRDGYTF	TRBV6-6	once	TRBJ1-2	TRBD1
TGTGCCTGGAGTGTACTAGCGGAACACTACAATGAGCAGTTCTTC	CAWSVLAEHYNEQFF	TRBV30	NA	TRBJ2-1	TRBD2
TGTGCCAGCAGCTTAGTAGCCACTGAAGCTTTCTTT	CASSLVATEAFF	TRBV7-9	NA	TRBJ1-1	NA
TGTGCCAGTAGTCCGCAGGGTCCACGAGAGACCCAGTACTTC	CASSPQGPRETQYF	TRBV19	once	TRBJ2-5	NA
TGTGCCAGCAGCGTTGGAAGCGGGGGGGCTCGCGAGCAGTACTTC	CASSVGSGGAREQYF	TRBV9	NA	TRBJ2-7	TRBD2
TGTGCCAGCAGCTTAGGAGGTCAGCCCCAGCATTTT	CASSLGGQPQHF	TRBV7-6	NA	TRBJ1-5	NA
TGTGCCAGCTCACCACTCCAGGGATTTCAGCCCCAGCATTTT	CASSPLQGFQPQHF	TRBV18	NA	TRBJ1-5	NA
TGTGCCAGCCGTGGGACAGGGGGCACCGGGGAGCTGTTTTTT	CASRGTGGTGELFF	TRBV5-6	few	TRBJ2-2	TRBD1
TGCGCCAGCAGCCTGCTGGGCGGGGGGGGGAGCACAGATACGCAGTATTTT	CASSLLGGGGSTDTQYF	TRBV5-1	NA	TRBJ2-3	TRBD2
TGCAGCGTCGTCCTAGCGGGGGGGCCCAATGAGCAGTTCTTC	CSVVLAGGPNEQFF	TRBV29-1	NA	TRBJ2-1	TRBD2
TGTGCCAGCAGTTACGGACAGGATTCACCCCTCCACTTT	CASSYGQDSPLHF	TRBV6-5	NA	TRBJ1-6	TRBD1
TGTGCCAGCAGCCGGTCCGGGACATCGGCGACTAATGAAAAACTGTTTTTT	CASSRSGTSATNEKLFF	TRBV4-2	NA	TRBJ1-4	NA
TGTGCCAGCAGCGTACAGGGTGCCGGGGAGCTGTTTTTT	CASSVQGAGELFF	TRBV7-3	NA	TRBJ2-2	NA
TGTGCCAGCAGCGCTGGACAGGGAACGTATGGCTACACCTTC	CASSAGQGTYGYTF	TRBV9	NA	TRBJ1-2	TRBD1
TGTGCCATCAGTGAGTCCGGACTAGCGGGCGTCGAGCAGTTCTTC	CAISESGLAGVEQFF	TRBV10-3	NA	TRBJ2-1	TRBD2
TGCGCCAGCAGCCAAGAGAGGGCTCTTGATCAGCCCCAGCATTTT	CASSQERALDQPQHF	TRBV4-1	NA	TRBJ1-5	NA
TGTGCCAGCAGCACAGGGTACCAAGAGACCCAATACTTC	CASSTGYQETQYF	TRBV7-3	once	TRBJ2-5	NA
TGTGCCAGCAGTTTGAGGGAGTCGAACACTGAAGCTTTCTTT	CASSLRESNTEAFF	TRBV27	NA	TRBJ1-1	NA
TGTGCCAGCAGCACGTCCGGGACAGGGGGCGGTGAGCAGTTCTTC	CASSTSGTGGGEQFF	TRBV11-3	NA	TRBJ2-1	TRBD1
TGTGCCAGCAGTGACTACAGGGCTTTGGGCTATGGCTACACCTTC	CASSDYRALGYGYTF	TRBV6-1	few	TRBJ1-2	NA